The 18 T cell receptor beta chains below all came from one sample that was sequenced in a study of monozygotic twins with inflammatory bowel disease. From its re-call of the 5' RACE reads, TCRdb lists each CDR3 protein once, without DNA. The sample shows approximately 400,000 distinct CDR3 sequences, and approximately 2.3% sits with its ten largest clones. Sequenced: blood. All receptors derive from a human donor with ulcerative colitis or Crohn's disease, or a healthy co-twin of an affected twin (not recorded which).

This sequence joins TRBV29-1 and TRBJ2-1; TCRdb proposes TRBD2, but this gene call is untestable without DNA. Germline CDR1 SQVTM, CDR2 ANQGSEA. The CDR3 covers 12 residues. This CDR3 is CSVVAGEVEQFF.

The CDR3 protein is CSAQMSGADTQYF. The rearrangement uses TRBV20-1 and TRBJ2-3. This CDR3 has 13 amino acids. The V gene's germline CDR1 is DFQATT and CDR2 SNEGSKA (reference sequence).

The CDR3 protein is CASSPRPYPSNTEAFF. The chain combines TRBV18 with TRBJ1-1. This CDR3 comprises 16 residues. Germline lookup yields CDR1 KGHSH and CDR2 LQKENI.

The chain uses TRBV30 and TRBJ2-7; TCRdb proposes TRBD1, but this gene call is untestable without DNA. The V gene's germline CDR1 is GTSNPN and CDR2 SVGIG (reference sequence). This CDR3 contains 14 residues. The CDR3 protein is CAWSGDTGTYEQYF. The complete variable domain, with remaining parts taken from reference TRBV30 and TRBJ2-7, reads SQTIHQWPATLVQPVGSPLSLECTVEGTSNPNLYWYRQAAGRGLQLLFYSVGIGQISSEVPQNLSASRPQDRQFILSSKKLLLSDSGFYLCAWSGDTGTYEQYFGPGTRLTVT.

The chain uses TRBV19 and TRBJ2-1; TCRdb indicates TRBD1, and absent DNA this call remains unverified. The germline V gene encodes CDR1 LNHDA and CDR2 SQIVND (reference sequence). The CDR3 totals 12 residues. The CDR3 region is CASSIWGYEQFF.

V and J are TRBV7-2 and TRBJ2-3; TCRdb returns TRBD1, unconfirmable since there is no DNA. The germline gives CDR1 SGHTA, CDR2 FQGNSA. The CDR3 sequence is 16 residues long. CDR3 sequence reads: CASSLEGQGFPDTQYF.

The chain is built from TRBV19 and TRBJ2-4; TCRdb indicates TRBD2, and absent DNA this call remains unverified. Per the germline V gene, CDR1 is LNHDA and CDR2 is SQIVND (reference sequence). The CDR3 is 16 residues long. This CDR3 is CATFSERESAKNIQYF. The full variable domain, in which reference TRBV19 and TRBJ2-4 provide the parts outside the CDR3, is DGGITQSPKYLFRKEGQNVTLSCEQNLNHDAMYWYRQDPGQGLRLIYYSQIVNDFQKGDIAEGYSVSREKKESFPLTVTSAQKNPTAFYLCATFSERESAKNIQYFGAGTRLSVL.

The chain couples TRBV20-1 to TRBJ2-1; TCRdb outputs TRBD1, but without DNA this stays unchecked. CDR1 is DFQATT, CDR2 SNEGSKA, per germline (reference sequence). This CDR3 comprises 17 residues. The CDR3 sequence: CSAPENLAPSSYNEQFF.

The chain uses TRBV12-3 or TRBV12-4 and TRBJ2-1. The CDR3 extends over 11 amino acids. CDR3 loop: CASSLSSEQFF.

The chain employs TRBV5-1 and TRBJ2-3. The CDR3 has 16 amino acids. Germline loops: CDR1 SGHRS, CDR2 YFSETQ. CDR3 region: CASSLFSEPSTDTQYF.

V is TRBV4-3 and J is TRBJ1-4; without DNA, the TCRdb call of TRBD1 cannot be checked. The germline V gene has CDR1 LGHNA and CDR2 YSLEER. The CDR3 sequence is 17 residues long. This CDR3 is CASSQGAPDSLFGKLFF.

This chain joins TRBV11-1 and TRBJ2-4; TCRdb indicates TRBD2, and absent DNA this call remains unverified. This CDR3 contains 19 residues. Germline CDR1 reads SGHAT; CDR2 reads FQDESV (reference sequence). The CDR3 spells CASSSGLARGGPTKNIQYF. Using reference TRBV11-1 and TRBJ2-4 for the parts outside the CDR3, the full variable domain is EAEVAQSPRYKITEKSQAVAFWCDPISGHATLYWYRQILGQGPELLVQFQDESVVDDSQLPKDRFSAERLKGVDSTLKIQPAELGDSAMYLCASSSGLARGGPTKNIQYFGAGTRLSVL.

This rearrangement joins TRBV25-1 to TRBJ2-5. Germline CDR1 MGHDK, CDR2 SYGVNS. The length of the CDR3 is 12 residues. CDR3 sequence reads: CATKTGKETQYF.

The gene calls are TRBV10-3 and TRBJ2-3. The germline CDR1 and CDR2 sequences are ENHRY and SYGVKD. The length of the CDR3 is 15 residues. CDR3 in amino acids: CAISESGQGTDTQYF.

This chain joins TRBV6-6 and TRBJ2-5; the TCRdb D gene call, TRBD1, has no DNA to confirm it. Germline loops: CDR1 MNHNY, CDR2 SVGAGI (reference sequence). The CDR3 extends over 14 amino acids. CDR3 region: CASSYDTGRETQYF.

The rearrangement uses TRBV3-1 and TRBJ2-5. Germline V gene sequence: CDR1 LGHDT, CDR2 YNNKEL (reference sequence). This CDR3 is 11 amino acids long. The CDR3 here is CASSQAETQYF.

V usage is TRBV18 and J usage is TRBJ2-7; the TCRdb D gene call, TRBD2, has no DNA to confirm it. There are 14 residues in the CDR3. CDR1 and CDR2 from the germline V gene are KGHSH and LQKENI. The CDR3 protein is CASSPGLATHEQYF.

V gene TRBV6-1 combines with J gene TRBJ2-7; lacking DNA, the TRBD2 call made by TCRdb goes unchecked. The CDR3 has 20 residues. CDR1 is MNHNS and CDR2 is SASEGT in the germline V gene. The CDR3 spells CASSELRLAGATRSSYEQYF.